A few counts support the clone carrying this TCR beta chain. The data derive from a study of control samples from healthy donors and cancer patients. Germline V gene lookup returns CDR1 SGHRS and CDR2 YFSETQ. This CDR3 has 14 amino acids. Trimming shortened V by 0 bases and J by 8 bases, and 14 bases separated the two germline ends. Produced via immunoSEQ multiplex PCR; TCRdb's table is partial and in-frame only. The sample records 150,000 to 200,000 clones, roughly 92% being singletons. The chain carries TRBV5-1 and TRBJ1-2; D not resolved. The TCR originated in a woman aged 18-29 years in good health. Sequenced input: blood. CDR3 DNA: TGCGCCAGCAGCTTGGACAGCCTCGGGAGGGGCTACACCTTC. It encodes CASSLDSLGRGYTF.